This TCR beta chain was obtained from a study of immune heterogeneity within non-small cell lung tumors. Study-level background: In total, the tumors were 4 squamous cell carcinomas, approximately ten non-squamous carcinomas and 1 not otherwise specified. General study results and limits: A moderate but significant correlation was found, linking local T-cell clonality with local tumor mutational burden (R about 0.31). Each patient's tumor sites shared recurring identical dominant CDR3 beta clonotypes, and individual sites also carried their own high-frequency clones.

This clonotype has a count of ten or more. Its specificity is not known. The junction departs from germline at one end; a sequencing error may be responsible. CDR3 size: 11 residues. From germline, CDR1 is MGHRA and CDR2 YSYEKL. The authors used 550 to 750 ng of bulk tumor genomic DNA per sample as template. Several far-apart biopsies were taken per primary tumor during surgery. The study enrolled patients with untreated, newly diagnosed non-small cell lung cancer who underwent curative surgery. The TCR beta CDR3 region underwent multiplex PCR amplification with 32 V and 13 J primers. TCRdb fed the multiplex PCR reads into MiXCR, producing one record per CDR3 protein. The top ten clones hold about 5.2% of a sample with roughly 15,000 distinct CDR3 sequences, over 25% of them seen once.

The sequence derives from a man aged 40-49 years with non-small cell lung cancer. The sequencing sample was made of lung tumor tissue. The chain is built from TRBV4-1 and TRBJ2-3; D gene ambiguous. CDR3 in amino acids: CASSQDDVLFF. The CDR3 nucleotides read TGCGCCAGCAGCCAAGACGACGTCCTATTTTTT.